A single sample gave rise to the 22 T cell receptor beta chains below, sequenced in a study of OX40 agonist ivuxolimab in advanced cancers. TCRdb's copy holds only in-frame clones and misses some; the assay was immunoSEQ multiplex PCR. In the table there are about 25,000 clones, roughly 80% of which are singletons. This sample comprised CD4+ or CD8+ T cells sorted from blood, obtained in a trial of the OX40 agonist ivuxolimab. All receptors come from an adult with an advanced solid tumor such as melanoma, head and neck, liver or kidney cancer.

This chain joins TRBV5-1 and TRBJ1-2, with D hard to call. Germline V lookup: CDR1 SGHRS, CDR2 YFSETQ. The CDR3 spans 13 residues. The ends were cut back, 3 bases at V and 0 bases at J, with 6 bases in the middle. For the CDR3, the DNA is TGCGCCAGCAGCTACGGGACTAACTATGGCTACACCTTC. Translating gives CASSYGTNYGYTF.

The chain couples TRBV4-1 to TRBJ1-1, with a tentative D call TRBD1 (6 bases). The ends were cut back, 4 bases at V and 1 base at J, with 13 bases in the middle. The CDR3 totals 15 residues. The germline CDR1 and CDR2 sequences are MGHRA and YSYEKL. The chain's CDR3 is CASSPTGQQNTEAFF. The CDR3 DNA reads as TGCGCCAGCAGCCCGACAGGCCAACAGAACACTGAAGCTTTCTTT.

The CDR3 here is CASSPPGLVSGELFF. As DNA, the CDR3 is TGTGCCAGCAGCCCACCGGGACTAGTATCCGGGGAGCTGTTTTTT. The chain links TRBV9 to TRBJ2-2; TRBD2 agrees at 8 bases. The ends lost 4 bases at V and 6 bases at J; junction bases unmatched: 8. Germline CDR1 SGDLS, CDR2 YYNGEE. The CDR3 is 15 residues long.

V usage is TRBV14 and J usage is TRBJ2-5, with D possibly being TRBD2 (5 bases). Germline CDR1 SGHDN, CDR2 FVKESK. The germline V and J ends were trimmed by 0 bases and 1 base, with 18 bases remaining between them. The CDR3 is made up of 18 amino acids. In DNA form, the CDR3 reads TGTGCCAGCAGCCAAGATAAATCCCAAATGCGGGTCCAAGAGACCCAGTACTTC. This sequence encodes CASSQDKSQMRVQETQYF.

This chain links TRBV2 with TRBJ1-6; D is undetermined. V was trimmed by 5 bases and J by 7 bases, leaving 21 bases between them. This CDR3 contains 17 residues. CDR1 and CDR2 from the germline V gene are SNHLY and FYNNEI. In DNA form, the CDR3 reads TGTGCCAGCAGTCAGCGGGCCTCCCCTAGAGTAAATTCACCCCTCCACTTT. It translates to CASSQRASPRVNSPLHF.

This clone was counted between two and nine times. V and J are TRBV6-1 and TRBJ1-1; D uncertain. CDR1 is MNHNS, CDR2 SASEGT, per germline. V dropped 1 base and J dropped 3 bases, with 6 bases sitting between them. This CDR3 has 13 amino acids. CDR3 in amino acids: CASSEGIYTEAFF. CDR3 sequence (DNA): TGTGCCAGCAGTGAAGGGATTTACACTGAAGCTTTCTTT.

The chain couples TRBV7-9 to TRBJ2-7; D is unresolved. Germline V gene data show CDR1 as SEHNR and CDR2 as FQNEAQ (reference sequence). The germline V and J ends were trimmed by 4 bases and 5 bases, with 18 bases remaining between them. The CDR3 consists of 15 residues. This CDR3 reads CASSYGNIRDHEQYF. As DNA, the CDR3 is TGTGCCAGCAGCTATGGGAACATCCGAGACCACGAGCAGTACTTC.

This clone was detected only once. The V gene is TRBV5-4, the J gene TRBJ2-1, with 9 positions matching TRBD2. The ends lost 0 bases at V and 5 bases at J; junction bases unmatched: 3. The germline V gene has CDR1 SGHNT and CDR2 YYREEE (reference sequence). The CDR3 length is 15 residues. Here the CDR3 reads CASSLVRGGDNEQFF. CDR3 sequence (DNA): TGTGCCAGCAGCTTGGTGCGGGGGGGCGACAATGAGCAGTTCTTC.

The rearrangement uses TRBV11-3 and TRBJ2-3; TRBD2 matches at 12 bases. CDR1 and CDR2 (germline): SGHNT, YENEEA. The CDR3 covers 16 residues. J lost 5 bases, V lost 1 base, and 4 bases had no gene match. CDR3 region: CASSLGLAGGKDTQYF. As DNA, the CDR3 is TGTGCCAGCAGCTTAGGCCTAGCGGGGGGGAAAGATACGCAGTATTTT.

DNA for the CDR3: TGTGCCAGCAGCCTTACCACCGGGACTAGCGGGAAGTACGAGCAGTACTTC. Translating gives CASSLTTGTSGKYEQYF. The chain recombines TRBV14 with TRBJ2-7; 13 nucleotides align to TRBD2. The CDR3 is 17 amino acids. V shed 4 bases and J 4 bases; nucleotides not matched to a gene: 10. Germline loops: CDR1 SGHDN, CDR2 FVKESK.

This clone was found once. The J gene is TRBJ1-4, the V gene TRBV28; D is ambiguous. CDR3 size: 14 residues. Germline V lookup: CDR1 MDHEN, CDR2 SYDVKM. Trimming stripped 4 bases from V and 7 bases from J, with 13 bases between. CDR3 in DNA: TGTGCCAGCAGTTCCTCCCAATCCAGTGAAAAACTGTTTTTT. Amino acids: CASSSSQSSEKLFF.

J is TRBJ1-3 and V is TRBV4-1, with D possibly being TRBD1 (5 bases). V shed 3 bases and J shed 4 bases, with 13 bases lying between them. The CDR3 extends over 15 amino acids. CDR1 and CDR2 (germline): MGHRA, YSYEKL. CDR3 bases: TGCGCCAGCAGCCAGCTGGGACTCCACGGAAACACCATATATTTT. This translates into CASSQLGLHGNTIYF.

CDR3 region: CAISEDRGYGYTF. Here the CDR3 DNA reads TGTGCCATCAGTGAGGACAGGGGGTATGGCTACACCTTC. The chain joins TRBV10-3 to TRBJ1-2, with 9 nucleotides matching TRBD1. The CDR3 runs 13 residues. Trimming removed 2 bases from V and 5 bases from J; junction bases left unmatched: 0. Germline V gene lookup returns CDR1 ENHRY and CDR2 SYGVKD.

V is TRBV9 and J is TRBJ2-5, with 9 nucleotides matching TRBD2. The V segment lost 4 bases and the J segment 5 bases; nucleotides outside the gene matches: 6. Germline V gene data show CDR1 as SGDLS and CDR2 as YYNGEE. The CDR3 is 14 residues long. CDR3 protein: CASSTGLAAETQYF. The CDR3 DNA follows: TGTGCCAGCAGCACGGGACTAGCAGCCGAGACCCAGTACTTC.

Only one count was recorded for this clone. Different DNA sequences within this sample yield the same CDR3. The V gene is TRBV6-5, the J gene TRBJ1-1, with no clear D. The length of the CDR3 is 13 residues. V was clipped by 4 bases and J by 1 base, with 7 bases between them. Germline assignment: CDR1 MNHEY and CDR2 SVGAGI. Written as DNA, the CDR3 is TGTGCCAGCAGTTTGAACAGGAACACTGAAGCTTTCTTT. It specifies CASSLNRNTEAFF.

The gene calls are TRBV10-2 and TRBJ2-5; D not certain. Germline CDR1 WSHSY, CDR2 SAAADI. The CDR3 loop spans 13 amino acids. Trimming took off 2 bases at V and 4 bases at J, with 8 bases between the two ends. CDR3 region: CASSEHDLETQYF. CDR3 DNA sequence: TGCGCCAGCAGTGAGCACGACCTAGAGACCCAGTACTTC.

Here the CDR3 reads CASSPGLGTYEQYF. The CDR3 DNA is TGTGCCAGCAGCCCGGGACTGGGGACCTACGAGCAGTACTTC. This chain links TRBV6-5 with TRBJ2-7, with D possibly TRBD2 on 6 matching bases. This CDR3 contains 14 residues. Trimming shortened V by 6 bases and J by 2 bases, and 14 bases separated the two germline ends. Germline V lookup: CDR1 MNHEY, CDR2 SVGAGI.

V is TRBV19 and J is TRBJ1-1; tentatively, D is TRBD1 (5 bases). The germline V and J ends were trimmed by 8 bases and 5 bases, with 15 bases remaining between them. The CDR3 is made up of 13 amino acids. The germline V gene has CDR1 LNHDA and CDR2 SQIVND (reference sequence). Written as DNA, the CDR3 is TGTGCCAGTGCCGTGGGACCTAAAACTGAAGCTTTCTTT. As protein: CASAVGPKTEAFF.

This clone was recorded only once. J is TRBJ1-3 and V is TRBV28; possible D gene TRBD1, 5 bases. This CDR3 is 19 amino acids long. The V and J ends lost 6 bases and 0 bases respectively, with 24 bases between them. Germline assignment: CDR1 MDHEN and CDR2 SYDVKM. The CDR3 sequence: CASRGWGSITPYSGNTIYF. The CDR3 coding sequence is TGTGCCAGCAGAGGATGGGGCTCCATCACCCCTTACTCTGGAAACACCATATATTTT.

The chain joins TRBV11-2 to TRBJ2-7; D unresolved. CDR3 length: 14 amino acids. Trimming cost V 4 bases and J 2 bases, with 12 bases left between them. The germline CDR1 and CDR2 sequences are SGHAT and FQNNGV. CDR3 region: CASSSSPKTYEQYF. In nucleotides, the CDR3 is TGTGCCAGCAGCTCGAGCCCCAAGACCTACGAGCAGTACTTC.

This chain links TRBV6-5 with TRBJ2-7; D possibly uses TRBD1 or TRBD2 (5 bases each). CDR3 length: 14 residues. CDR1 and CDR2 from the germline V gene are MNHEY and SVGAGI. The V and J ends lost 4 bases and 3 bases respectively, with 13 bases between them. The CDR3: CASSWGRSFYEQYF. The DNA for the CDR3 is TGTGCCAGCAGTTGGGGACGGTCCTTCTACGAGCAGTACTTC.

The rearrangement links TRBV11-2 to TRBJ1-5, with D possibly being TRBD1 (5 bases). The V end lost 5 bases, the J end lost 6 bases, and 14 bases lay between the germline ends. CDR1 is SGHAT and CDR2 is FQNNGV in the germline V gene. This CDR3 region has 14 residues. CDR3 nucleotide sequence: TGTGCCAGCAGCGCCGCGGGGGTCCTTCAGCCCCAGCATTTT. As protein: CASSAAGVLQPQHF.